One T cell receptor beta chain is described in this entry. Original methodology: Amplification of reference gene primers provided the estimated nucleated cell counts. The method was immunoSEQ multiplex PCR; TCRdb's version includes in-frame clones alone and lacks a portion of them. V and J calls and clone size follow that table, whereas D and trimming were derived from the DNA. Of roughly 120,000 clones listed, about nine tenths are singletons. The data were obtained in a study of blood T cell repertoires in COVID-19. Turning to the study itself: Both acute and convalescent COVID-19 samples were obtained from the United States, Italy and Spain. PBMCs, B-cell-depleted T cells, or T cells provided the cDNA or gDNA that made up the material.

From germline, CDR1 is SSHAT and CDR2 FNYEAQ (reference sequence). This CDR3 region has 13 residues. The sequencing input was peripheral blood. The TCR was taken from a man in his 60s with COVID-19, enrolled during active disease. V usage is TRBV7-7 and J usage is TRBJ2-2; D unresolved. Here the CDR3 reads CASANGRTGELFF. CDR3 nucleotide sequence: TGTGCTTCCGCGAATGGTCGCACCGGGGAGCTGTTTTTT.